This T cell receptor (beta chain) came from a study of post-analysis software for immune sequencing data. Study-wide context: Courses of disease covered relapsing-remitting, secondary progressive and progressive-relapsing multiple sclerosis. Overall study results and limits: TRBV segments more frequent in patients than in controls numbered five and included TRBV5-6, TRBV5-1 and TRBV20-1. Multiple sclerosis patients showed significantly lower normalized Chao1 diversity than controls did. Under the F measure, samples that were prepared in one batch clustered strongly together.

cDNA libraries for TCR beta contained unique molecular identifiers. MiXCR was run by TCRdb on the PCR reads, yielding one entry per CDR3 protein. The table lists hundreds of thousands of distinct CDR3 sequences, over 45% of them singletons, with around 11% in the top ten. This CDR3 has 11 amino acids. Germline values: CDR1 SQVTM, CDR2 ANQGSEA. The V and J ends lost 4 bases and 11 bases respectively, with 14 bases between them. As for this clonotype: Its specificity is unknown.

The rearrangement links TRBV29-1 to TRBJ1-1, with no clear D. The clonotype was recovered from a girl aged 2 to 10 with multiple sclerosis. What was sequenced was blood. This chain's CDR3 is CSVVTGWVAFF. The CDR3 region has the DNA TGCAGCGTTGTCACGGGGTGGGTCGCTTTCTTT. Complete variable domain (other parts from reference TRBV29-1 and TRBJ1-1): SAVISQKPSRDICQRGTSLTIQCQVDSQVTMMFWYRQQPGQSLTLIATANQGSEATYESGFVIDKFPISRPNLTFSTLTVSNMSPEDSSIYLCSVVTGWVAFFGQGTRLTVV.